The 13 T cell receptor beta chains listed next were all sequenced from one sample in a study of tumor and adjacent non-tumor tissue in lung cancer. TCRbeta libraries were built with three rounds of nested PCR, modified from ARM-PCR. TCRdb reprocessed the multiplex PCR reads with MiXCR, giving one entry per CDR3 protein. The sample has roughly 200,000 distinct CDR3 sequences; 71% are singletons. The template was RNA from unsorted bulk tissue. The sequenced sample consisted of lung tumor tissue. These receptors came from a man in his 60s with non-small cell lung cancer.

The CDR3 reads CASSRRLVFDTQYF. DNA for the CDR3: TGTGCCAGCAGCCGGCGGCTAGTCTTCGATACGCAGTATTTT. V gene TRBV7-6 combines with J gene TRBJ2-3; D is ambiguous. Deletions cut 5 bases from V and 6 bases from J, with 15 bases between. CDR1 is SGHVS, CDR2 FNYEAQ, per germline. The CDR3 runs 14 residues.

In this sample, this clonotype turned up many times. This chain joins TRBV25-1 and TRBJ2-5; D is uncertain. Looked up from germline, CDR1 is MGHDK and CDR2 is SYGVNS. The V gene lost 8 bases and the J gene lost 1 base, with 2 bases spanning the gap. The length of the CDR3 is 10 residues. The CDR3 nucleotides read TGTGCCAGCGGCCAAGAGACCCAGTACTTC. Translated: CASGQETQYF.

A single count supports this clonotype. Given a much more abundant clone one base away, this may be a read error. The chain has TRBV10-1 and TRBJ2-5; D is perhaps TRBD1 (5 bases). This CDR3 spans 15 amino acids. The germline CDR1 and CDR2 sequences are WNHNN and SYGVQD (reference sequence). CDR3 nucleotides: TGCGCCAGCAGTGGGATCCAGGGAACACAAGAGGCCCAGTACTTC. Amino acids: CASSGIQGTQEAQYF.

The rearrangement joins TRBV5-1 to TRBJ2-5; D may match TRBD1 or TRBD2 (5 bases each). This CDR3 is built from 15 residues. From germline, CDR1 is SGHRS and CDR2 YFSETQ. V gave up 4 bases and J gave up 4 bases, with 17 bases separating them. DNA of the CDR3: TGCGCCAGCAGCATTAGGCTAGGGACCCCAGAGACCCAGTACTTC. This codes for CASSIRLGTPETQYF.

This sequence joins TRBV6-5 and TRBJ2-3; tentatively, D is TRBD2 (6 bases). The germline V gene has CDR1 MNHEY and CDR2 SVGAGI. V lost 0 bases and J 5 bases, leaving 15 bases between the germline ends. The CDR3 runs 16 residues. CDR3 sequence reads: CASSYSFGRGGDTQYF. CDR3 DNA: TGTGCCAGCAGTTACTCTTTCGGGCGGGGAGGAGATACGCAGTATTTT.

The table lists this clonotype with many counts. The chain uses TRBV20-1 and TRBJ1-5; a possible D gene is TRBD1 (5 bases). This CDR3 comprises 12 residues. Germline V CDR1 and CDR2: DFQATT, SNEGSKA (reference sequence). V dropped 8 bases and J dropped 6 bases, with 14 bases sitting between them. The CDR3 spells CSLTRDAQPQHF. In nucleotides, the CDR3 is TGCAGTCTTACCAGGGACGCTCAGCCCCAGCATTTT.

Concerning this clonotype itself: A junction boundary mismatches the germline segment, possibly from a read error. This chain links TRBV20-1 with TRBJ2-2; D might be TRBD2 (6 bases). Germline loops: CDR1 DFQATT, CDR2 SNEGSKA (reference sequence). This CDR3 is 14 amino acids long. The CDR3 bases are TGCAGTGCTGGCCGGTGGGGGAACACCGGGGGGCTGTTTTTT. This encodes CSAGRWGNTGGLFF.

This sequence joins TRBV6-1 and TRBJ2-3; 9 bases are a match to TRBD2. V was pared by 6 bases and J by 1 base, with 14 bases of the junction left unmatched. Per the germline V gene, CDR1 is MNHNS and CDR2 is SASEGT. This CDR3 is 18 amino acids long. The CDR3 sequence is CASSRIFAAGGCTDTQYF. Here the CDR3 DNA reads TGTGCCAGCAGCCGTATCTTCGCAGCGGGAGGCTGCACAGATACGCAGTATTTT.

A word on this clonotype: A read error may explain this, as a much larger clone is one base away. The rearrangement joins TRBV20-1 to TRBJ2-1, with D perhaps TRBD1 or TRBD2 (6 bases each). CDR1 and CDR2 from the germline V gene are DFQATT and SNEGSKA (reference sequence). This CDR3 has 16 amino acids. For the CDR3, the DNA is TGCAGTGCAGTCCTCCCTCTCCCGGGGGCTTACAATGAGCAGTCCTTC. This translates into CSAVLPLPGAYNEQSF.

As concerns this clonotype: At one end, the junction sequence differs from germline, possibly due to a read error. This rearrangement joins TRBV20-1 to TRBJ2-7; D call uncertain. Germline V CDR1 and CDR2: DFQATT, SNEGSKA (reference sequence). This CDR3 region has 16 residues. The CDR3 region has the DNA TGCAATGCTCCCCCCCAGGAGACCCAGAGCCCGTGGGAGCAGTACTTC. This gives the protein CNAPPQETQSPWEQYF.

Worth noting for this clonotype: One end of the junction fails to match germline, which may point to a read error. The CDR3: CASSNFSSATNEKLLF. The CDR3 region has the DNA TGTGCCAGCAGTAACTTTTCCTCGGCAACTAATGAAAAACTGTTATTT. The genes are TRBV6-5 and TRBJ1-4; D ambiguous. The CDR3 contains 16 residues. Per the germline V gene, CDR1 is MNHEY and CDR2 is SVGAGI.

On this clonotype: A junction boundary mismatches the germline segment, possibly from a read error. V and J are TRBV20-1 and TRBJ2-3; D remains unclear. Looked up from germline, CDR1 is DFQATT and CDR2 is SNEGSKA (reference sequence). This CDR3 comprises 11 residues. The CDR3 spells CSARFTVTQYF. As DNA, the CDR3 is TGCAGTGCTCGATTTACAGTTACGCAGTATTTT.

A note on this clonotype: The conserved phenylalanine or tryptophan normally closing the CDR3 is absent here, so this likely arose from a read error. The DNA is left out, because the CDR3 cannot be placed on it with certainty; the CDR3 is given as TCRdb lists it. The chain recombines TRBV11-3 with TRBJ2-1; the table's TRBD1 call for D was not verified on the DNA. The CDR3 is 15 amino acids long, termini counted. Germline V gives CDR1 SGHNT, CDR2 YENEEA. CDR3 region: CASSLYGAAFDEQFI.